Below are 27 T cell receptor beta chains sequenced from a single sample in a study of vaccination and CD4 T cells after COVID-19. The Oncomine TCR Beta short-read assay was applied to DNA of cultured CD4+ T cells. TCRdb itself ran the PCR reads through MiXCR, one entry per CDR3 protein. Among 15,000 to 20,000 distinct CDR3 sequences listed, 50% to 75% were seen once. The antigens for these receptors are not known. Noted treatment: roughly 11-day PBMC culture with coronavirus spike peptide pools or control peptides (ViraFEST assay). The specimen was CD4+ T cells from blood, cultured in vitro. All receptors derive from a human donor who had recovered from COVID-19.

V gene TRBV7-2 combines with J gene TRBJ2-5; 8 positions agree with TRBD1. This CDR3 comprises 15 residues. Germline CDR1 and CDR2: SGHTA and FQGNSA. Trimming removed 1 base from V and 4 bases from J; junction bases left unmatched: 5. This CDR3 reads CASSLGGRGRETQYF. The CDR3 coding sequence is TGTGCCAGCAGCTTAGGGGGCAGGGGGCGAGAGACCCAGTACTTC.

The CDR3 sequence is CSARIGAGSNEKLFF. DNA for the CDR3: TGCAGTGCTAGGATTGGGGCAGGGTCTAATGAAAAACTGTTTTTT. The V call is TRBV20-1, the J call TRBJ1-4; D possibly corresponds to TRBD1 (5 bases). Between the trimmed V and J ends, which lost 3 bases and 3 bases, there was a span of 14 bases. CDR1 and CDR2 from the germline V gene are DFQATT and SNEGSKA (reference sequence). This CDR3 comprises 15 residues.

CDR3 bases: TGTGCCAGCAGTTTATCCGGGGTCAGAACCTACGAGCAGTACTTC. It yields the protein CASSLSGVRTYEQYF. This chain joins TRBV27 and TRBJ2-7; maybe TRBD2 (5 bases). The CDR3 consists of 15 residues. Germline-derived CDR1 and CDR2 are MNHEY and SMNVEV (reference sequence). V was pared by 0 bases and J by 2 bases, with 11 bases between.

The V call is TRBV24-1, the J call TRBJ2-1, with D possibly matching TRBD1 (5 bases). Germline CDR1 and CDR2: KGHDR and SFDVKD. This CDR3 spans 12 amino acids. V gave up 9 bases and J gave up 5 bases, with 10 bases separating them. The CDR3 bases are TGTGCCACCGGGGCGGAAAACAATGAGCAGTTCTTC. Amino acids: CATGAENNEQFF.

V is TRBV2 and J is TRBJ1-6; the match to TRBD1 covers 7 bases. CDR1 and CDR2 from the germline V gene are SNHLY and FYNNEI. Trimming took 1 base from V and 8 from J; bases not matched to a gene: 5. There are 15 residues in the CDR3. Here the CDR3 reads CASSEVGGTDSPLHF. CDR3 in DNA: TGTGCCAGCAGTGAAGTGGGTGGGACAGATTCACCCCTCCACTTT.

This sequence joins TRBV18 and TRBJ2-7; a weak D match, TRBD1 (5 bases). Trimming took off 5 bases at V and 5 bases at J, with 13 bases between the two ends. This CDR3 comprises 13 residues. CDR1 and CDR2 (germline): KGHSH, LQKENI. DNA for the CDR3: TGTGCCAGCTCAACAGGAAGTTCGAACGAGCAGTACTTC. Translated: CASSTGSSNEQYF.

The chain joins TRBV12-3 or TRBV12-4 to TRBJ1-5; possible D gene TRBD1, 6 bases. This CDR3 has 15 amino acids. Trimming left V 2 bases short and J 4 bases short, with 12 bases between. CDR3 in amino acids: CASSLTGGDNQPQHF. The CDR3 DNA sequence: TGTGCCAGCAGTTTAACGGGGGGCGATAATCAGCCCCAGCATTTT.

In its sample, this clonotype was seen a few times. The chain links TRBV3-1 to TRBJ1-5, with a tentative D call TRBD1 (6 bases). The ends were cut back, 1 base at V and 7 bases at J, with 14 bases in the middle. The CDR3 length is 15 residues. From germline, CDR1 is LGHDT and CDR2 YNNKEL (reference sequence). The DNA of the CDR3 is TGTGCCAGCAGCCAAGGGGCAGGGGCGGAACAGCCCCAGCATTTT. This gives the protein CASSQGAGAEQPQHF.

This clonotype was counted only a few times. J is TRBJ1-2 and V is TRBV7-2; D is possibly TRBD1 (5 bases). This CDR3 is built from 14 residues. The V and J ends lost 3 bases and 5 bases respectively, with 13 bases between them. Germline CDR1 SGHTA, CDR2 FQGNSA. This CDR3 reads CASSLETAAYGYTF. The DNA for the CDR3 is TGTGCCAGCAGCTTGGAGACAGCAGCGTATGGCTACACCTTC.

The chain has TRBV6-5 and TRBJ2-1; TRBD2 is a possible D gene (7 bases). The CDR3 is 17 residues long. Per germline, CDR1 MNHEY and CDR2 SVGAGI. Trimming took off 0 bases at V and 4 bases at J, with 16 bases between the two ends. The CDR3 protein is CASSYSGGAGLYNEQFF. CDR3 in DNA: TGTGCCAGCAGTTACTCGGGGGGGGCTGGACTTTACAATGAGCAGTTCTTC.

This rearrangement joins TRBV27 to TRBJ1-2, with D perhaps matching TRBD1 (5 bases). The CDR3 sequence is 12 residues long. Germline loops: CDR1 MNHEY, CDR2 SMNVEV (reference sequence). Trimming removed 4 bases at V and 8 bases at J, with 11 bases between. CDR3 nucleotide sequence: TGTGCCAGCAGTTCCTGGGACTCCGGCTACACCTTC. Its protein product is CASSSWDSGYTF.

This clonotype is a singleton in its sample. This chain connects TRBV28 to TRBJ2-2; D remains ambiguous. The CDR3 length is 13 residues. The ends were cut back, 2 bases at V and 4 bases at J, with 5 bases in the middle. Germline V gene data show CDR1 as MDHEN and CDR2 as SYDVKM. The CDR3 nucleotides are TGTGCCAGCAGTTTACTGAGCACCGGGGAGCTGTTTTTT. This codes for CASSLLSTGELFF.

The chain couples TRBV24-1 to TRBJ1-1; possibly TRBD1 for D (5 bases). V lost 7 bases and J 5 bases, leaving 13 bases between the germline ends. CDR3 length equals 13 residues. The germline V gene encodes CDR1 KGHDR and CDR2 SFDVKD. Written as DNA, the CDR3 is TGTGCCACCAGCGAGGGGTGGGGAACTGAAGCTTTCTTT. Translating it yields CATSEGWGTEAFF.

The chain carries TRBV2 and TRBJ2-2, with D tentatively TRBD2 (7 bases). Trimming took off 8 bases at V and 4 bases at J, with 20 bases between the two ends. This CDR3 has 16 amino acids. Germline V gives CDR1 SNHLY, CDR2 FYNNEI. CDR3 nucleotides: TGTGCCAGCTGGGGACGGGGGGCGCAGGTCACCGGGGAGCTGTTTTTT. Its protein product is CASWGRGAQVTGELFF.

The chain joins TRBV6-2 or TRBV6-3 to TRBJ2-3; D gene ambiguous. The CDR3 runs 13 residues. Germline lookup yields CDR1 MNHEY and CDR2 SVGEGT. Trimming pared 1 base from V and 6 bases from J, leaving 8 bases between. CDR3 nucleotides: TGTGCCAGCAGTTACTTTAACTCGGATACGCAGTATTTT. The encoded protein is CASSYFNSDTQYF.

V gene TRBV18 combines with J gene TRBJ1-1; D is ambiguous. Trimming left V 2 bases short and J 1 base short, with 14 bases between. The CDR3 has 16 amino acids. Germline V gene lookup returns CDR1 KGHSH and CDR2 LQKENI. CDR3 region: CASSPRITQENTEAFF. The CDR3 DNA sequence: TGTGCCAGCTCACCAAGAATAACCCAAGAGAACACTGAAGCTTTCTTT. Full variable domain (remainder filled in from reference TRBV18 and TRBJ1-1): NAGVMQNPRHLVRRRGQEARLRCSPMKGHSHVYWYRQLPEEGLKFMVYLQKENIIDESGMPKERFSAEFPKEGPSILRIQQVVRGDSAAYFCASSPRITQENTEAFFGQGTRLTVV.

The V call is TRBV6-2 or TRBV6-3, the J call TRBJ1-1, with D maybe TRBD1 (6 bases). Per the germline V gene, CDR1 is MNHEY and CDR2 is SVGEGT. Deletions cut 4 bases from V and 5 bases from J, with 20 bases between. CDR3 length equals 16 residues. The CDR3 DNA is TGTGCCAGCAGTTGGGGGTCGGTCGGGGGGCCGACTGAAGCTTTCTTT. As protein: CASSWGSVGGPTEAFF.

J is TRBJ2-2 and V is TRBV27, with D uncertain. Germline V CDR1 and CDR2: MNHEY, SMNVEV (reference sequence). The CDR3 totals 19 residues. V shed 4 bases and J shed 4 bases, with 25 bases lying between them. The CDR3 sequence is CASSSTSTWATRSTGELFF. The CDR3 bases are TGTGCCAGCAGTTCAACCTCTACGTGGGCCACGCGTAGCACCGGGGAGCTGTTTTTT.

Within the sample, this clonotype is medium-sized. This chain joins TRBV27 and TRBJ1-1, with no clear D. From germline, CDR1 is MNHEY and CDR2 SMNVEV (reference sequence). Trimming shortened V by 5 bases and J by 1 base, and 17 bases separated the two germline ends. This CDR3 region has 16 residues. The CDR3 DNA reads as TGTGCCAGCAGTCCCCTCCTGGACGGTGGGAACACTGAAGCTTTCTTT. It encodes CASSPLLDGGNTEAFF.

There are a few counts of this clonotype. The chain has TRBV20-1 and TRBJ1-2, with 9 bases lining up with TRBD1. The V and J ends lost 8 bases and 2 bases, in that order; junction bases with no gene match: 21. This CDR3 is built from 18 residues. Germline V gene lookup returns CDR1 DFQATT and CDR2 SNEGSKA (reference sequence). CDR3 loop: CSPPANPVTGGVNYGYTF. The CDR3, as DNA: TGCAGTCCTCCAGCGAACCCGGTTACAGGGGGCGTAAACTATGGCTACACCTTC.

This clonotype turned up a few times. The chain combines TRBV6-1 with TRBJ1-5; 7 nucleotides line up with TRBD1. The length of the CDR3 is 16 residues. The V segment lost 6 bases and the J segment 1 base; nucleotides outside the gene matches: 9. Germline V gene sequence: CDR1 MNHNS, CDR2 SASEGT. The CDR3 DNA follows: TGTGCCAGCAGAAGAACCGGGACAGCCAGCAATCAGCCCCAGCATTTT. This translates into CASRRTGTASNQPQHF.

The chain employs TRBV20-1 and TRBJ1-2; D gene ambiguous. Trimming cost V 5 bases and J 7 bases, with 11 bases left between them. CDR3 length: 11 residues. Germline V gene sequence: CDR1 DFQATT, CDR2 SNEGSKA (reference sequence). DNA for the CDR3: TGCAGTGCTCCTTATGACGGTGGCTACACCTTC. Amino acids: CSAPYDGGYTF.

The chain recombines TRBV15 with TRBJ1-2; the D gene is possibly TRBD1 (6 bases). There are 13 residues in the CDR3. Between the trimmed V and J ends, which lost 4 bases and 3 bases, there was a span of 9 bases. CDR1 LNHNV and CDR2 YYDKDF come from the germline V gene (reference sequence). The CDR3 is CATSNRADYGYTF. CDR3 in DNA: TGTGCCACCAGCAACAGGGCAGACTATGGCTACACCTTC.

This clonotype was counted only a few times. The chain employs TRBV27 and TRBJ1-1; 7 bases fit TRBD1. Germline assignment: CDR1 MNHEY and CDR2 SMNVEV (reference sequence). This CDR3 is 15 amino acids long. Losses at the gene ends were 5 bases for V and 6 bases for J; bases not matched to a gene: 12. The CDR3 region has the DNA TGTGCCAGCAGTCCCTGGACAGGAGGGGACCCTGAAGCTTTCTTT. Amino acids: CASSPWTGGDPEAFF.

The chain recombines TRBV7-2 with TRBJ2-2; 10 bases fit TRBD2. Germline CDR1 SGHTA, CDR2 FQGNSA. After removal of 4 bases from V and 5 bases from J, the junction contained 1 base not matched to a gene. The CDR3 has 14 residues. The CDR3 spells CASSSTSGTGELFF. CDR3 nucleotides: TGTGCCAGCAGCTCGACTAGCGGGACCGGGGAGCTGTTTTTT.

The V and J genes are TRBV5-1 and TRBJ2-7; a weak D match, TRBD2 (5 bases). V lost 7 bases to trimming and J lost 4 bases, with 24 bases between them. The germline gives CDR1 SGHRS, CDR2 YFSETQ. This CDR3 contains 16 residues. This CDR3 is CASRGRLGLSAYEQYF. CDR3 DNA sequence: TGCGCCAGCCGCGGCAGGTTAGGACTCTCCGCTTACGAGCAGTACTTC.

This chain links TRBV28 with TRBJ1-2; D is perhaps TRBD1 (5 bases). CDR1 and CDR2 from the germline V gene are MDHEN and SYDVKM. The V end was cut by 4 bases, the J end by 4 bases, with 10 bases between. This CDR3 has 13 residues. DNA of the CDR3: TGTGCCAGCAGTTCCGGGACGGTCTATGGCTACACCTTC. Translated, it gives CASSSGTVYGYTF.